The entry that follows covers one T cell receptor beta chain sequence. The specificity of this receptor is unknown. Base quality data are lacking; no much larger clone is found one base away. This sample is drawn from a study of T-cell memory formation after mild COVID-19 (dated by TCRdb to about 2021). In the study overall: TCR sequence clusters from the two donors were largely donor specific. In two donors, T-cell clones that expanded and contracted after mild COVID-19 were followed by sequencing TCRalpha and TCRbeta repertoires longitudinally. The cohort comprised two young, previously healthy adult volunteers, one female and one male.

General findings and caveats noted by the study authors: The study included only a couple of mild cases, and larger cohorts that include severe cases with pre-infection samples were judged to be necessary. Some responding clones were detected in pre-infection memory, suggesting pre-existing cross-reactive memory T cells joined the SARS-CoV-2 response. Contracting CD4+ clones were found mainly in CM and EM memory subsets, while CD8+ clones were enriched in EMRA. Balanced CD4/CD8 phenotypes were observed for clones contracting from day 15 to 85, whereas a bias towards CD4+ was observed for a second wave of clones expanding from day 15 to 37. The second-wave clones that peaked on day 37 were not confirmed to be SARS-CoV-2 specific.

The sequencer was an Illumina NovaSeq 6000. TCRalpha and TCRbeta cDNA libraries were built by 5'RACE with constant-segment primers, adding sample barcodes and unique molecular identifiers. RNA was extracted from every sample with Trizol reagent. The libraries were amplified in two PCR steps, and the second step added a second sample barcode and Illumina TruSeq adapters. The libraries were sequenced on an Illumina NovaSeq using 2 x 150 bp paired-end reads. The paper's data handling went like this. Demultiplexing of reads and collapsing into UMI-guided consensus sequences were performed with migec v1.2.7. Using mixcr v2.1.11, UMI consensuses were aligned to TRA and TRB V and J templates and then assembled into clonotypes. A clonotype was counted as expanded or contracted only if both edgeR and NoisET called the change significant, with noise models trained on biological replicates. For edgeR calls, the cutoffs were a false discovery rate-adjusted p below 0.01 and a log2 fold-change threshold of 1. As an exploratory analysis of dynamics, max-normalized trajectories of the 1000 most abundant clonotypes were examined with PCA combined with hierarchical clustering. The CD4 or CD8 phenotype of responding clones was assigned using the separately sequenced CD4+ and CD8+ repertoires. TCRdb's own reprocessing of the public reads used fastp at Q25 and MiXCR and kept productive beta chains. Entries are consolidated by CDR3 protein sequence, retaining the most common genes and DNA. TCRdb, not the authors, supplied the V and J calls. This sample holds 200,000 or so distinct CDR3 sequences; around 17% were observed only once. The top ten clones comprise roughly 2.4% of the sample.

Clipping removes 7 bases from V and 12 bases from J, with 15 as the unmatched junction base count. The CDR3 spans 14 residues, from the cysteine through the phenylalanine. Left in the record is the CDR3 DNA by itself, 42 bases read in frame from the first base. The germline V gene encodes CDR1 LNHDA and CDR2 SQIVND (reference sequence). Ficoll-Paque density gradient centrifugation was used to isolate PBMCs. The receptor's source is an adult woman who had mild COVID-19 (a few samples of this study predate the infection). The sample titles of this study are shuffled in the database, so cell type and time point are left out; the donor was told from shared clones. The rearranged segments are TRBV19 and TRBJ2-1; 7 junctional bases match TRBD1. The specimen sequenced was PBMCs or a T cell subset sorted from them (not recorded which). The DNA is TGTGCCAGTAAGGAAGGGACAGCCACTTCCTGGCAGTTCTTC. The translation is CASKEGTATSWQFF. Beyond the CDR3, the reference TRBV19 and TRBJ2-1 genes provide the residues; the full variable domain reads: DGGITQSPKYLFRKEGQNVTLSCEQNLNHDAMYWYRQDPGQGLRLIYYSQIVNDFQKGDIAEGYSVSREKKESFPLTVTSAQKNPTAFYLCASKEGTATSWQFFGPGTRLTVL.